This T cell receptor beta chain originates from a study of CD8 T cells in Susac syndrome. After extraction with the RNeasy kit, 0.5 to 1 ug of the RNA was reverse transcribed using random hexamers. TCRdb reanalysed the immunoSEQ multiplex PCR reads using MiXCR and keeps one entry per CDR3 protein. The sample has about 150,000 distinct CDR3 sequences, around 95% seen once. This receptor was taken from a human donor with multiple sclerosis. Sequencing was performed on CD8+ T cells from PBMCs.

CDR3 nucleotides: TGTGCCAGCAGCCCAACAGGGGGCCACGAGCAGTACGTC. Amino acid sequence: CASSPTGGHEQYV. This rearrangement joins TRBV12-3 or TRBV12-4 to TRBJ2-7, with 9 bases lining up with TRBD1. The CDR3 runs to 13 residues. With 6 bases clipped from V and 5 bases from J, the junction kept 5 bases outside the gene matches.